Shown below are 19 T cell receptor beta chains from a single sample sequenced in a study of glioma-infiltrating T cells. Amplification of TCR alpha and beta CDR3 regions from RNA used iRepertoire nested multiplex PCR. In TCRdb, the multiplex PCR reads were re-called with MiXCR into one record per CDR3 protein. In the table there are 160,000 or so distinct CDR3 sequences, around 40% of which are singletons. The specimen was glioma tissue, nonneoplastic brain tissue, or PBMCs (not recorded which). These receptors were obtained from a human donor with low-grade glioma or glioblastoma, undergoing nonglioma brain surgery, or in good health (not recorded which).

Concerning this clonotype itself: One end of the junction varies from germline; a read error may be responsible. The chain is built from TRBV3-1 and TRBJ2-1; D perhaps matches TRBD2 (6 bases). There are 15 residues in the CDR3. Germline lookup yields CDR1 LGHDT and CDR2 YNNKEL (reference sequence). CDR3 protein: CASRQDRAGYNEQFF. The CDR3 nucleotides read TGTGCCAGCAGACAAGATAGGGCGGGGTACAATGAGCAGTTCTTC.

Ten or more counts support this clonotype. The chain is built from TRBV7-9 and TRBJ2-1; D is unclear. This CDR3 spans 15 amino acids. CDR1 is SEHNR and CDR2 is FQNEAQ in the germline V gene (reference sequence). V was trimmed by 4 bases and J by 6 bases, leaving 16 bases between them. The CDR3 sequence is CASSSHFMRVNEQFF. CDR3 nucleotide sequence: TGTGCCAGCAGCTCCCATTTTATGAGAGTCAATGAGCAGTTCTTC.

This clonotype was seen at least ten times. V and J are TRBV27 and TRBJ2-1; D not resolved. Trimming removed 4 bases from V and 0 bases from J, with 7 bases in between. There are 14 residues in the CDR3. CDR1 MNHEY and CDR2 SMNVEV come from the germline V gene (reference sequence). CDR3 sequence reads: CASSSVSSYNEQFF. In nucleotides, the CDR3 is TGTGCCAGCAGTTCCGTCAGCTCCTACAATGAGCAGTTCTTC.

This clonotype has only a few counts. Its ends do not fully match the called genes, so a read error is possible. The CDR3 DNA follows: TGCGCCAGCCGAAGGGAGGCGGGCTCCGACGAGCAGTACTTC. Translated, it gives CASRREAGSDEQYF. V is TRBV5-1 and J is TRBJ2-7; possibly TRBD2 for D (6 bases). The CDR3 totals 14 residues. Per the germline V gene, CDR1 is SGHRS and CDR2 is YFSETQ.

This clonotype was observed a handful of times. J is TRBJ1-2 and V is TRBV29-1; 10 positions match TRBD1. The J segment lost 3 bases and the V segment lost 6 bases, leaving 7 bases of the junction unmatched. CDR3 length equals 14 residues. The germline gives CDR1 SQVTM, CDR2 ANQGSEA. The CDR3 DNA follows: TGCAGCGTCCTTGACAGGGGGCGCGACTATGGCTACACCTTC. Amino acids: CSVLDRGRDYGYTF.

Details on this clonotype: This may arise from a read error, as a much more abundant clone is one base away. The chain links TRBV28 to TRBJ2-7, with D tentatively TRBD1 (6 bases). Germline V gives CDR1 MDHEN, CDR2 SYDVKM. The CDR3 sequence is 15 residues long. Here the CDR3 DNA reads TGTGCCAGCAGTTCTCCCGGGACACCCGCCTACAAGCAGTACTTC. This codes for CASSSPGTPAYKQYF.

Worth noting for this clonotype: A read error may be the cause here, since a much bigger clone is one base away. This sequence joins TRBV28 and TRBJ2-2; no reliable D call. The germline CDR1 and CDR2 sequences are MDHEN and SYDVKM. CDR3 length: 12 residues. Here the CDR3 reads CASALRTVELFF. CDR3 coding DNA: TGTGCCAGCGCTTTACGCACCGTGGAGCTGTTTTTT.

Comments on this clonotype: A much larger clone lies a single base off, so this may be a read error. The chain combines TRBV2 with TRBJ1-2, with a weak D call TRBD1 (6 bases). The CDR3 extends over 15 amino acids. CDR1 is SNHLY and CDR2 is FYNNEI in the germline V gene. CDR3 DNA sequence: TGTGTCAGCACCCGGACAGTCTCCCCTAACTATGGCTACACCTTC. It encodes CVSTRTVSPNYGYTF.

CDR3 residues: CASRAGTYEQFF. The CDR3 region has the DNA TGTGCCAGCAGAGCGGGAACCTACGAGCAGTTCTTC. The J gene is TRBJ2-1, the V gene TRBV2; 7 bases map to TRBD2. Germline V gene data show CDR1 as SNHLY and CDR2 as FYNNEI. The CDR3 runs to 12 residues. V dropped 6 bases and J dropped 10; count of bases not matched to a gene: 6.

For this clonotype: It may be a read error: a sequence one base away is much more abundant. This chain connects TRBV20-1 to TRBJ2-3, with a weak D call TRBD2 (5 bases). Germline CDR1 is DFQATT and CDR2 is SNEGSKA (reference sequence). The CDR3 length is 13 residues. Trimming stripped 6 bases from V and 2 bases from J, with 12 bases between. In DNA, the CDR3 is TGCAGTGCCTCAGAGGGAGCCACAGATACGCAGTATTTT. Translating it yields CSASEGATDTQYF.

This clonotype showed up just a few times. This clone may be a read error of a much larger clone one base away. The conserved closing phenylalanine or tryptophan is absent in this CDR3, likely reflecting a read error. The chain carries TRBV15 and TRBJ1-1; D call uncertain. This CDR3 is built from 13 residues. Per germline, CDR1 LNHNV and CDR2 YYDKDF (reference sequence). Trimming took 0 bases from V and 4 from J, leaving 6 bases between them. The CDR3 nucleotides are TGTGCCACCAGCAGAGATTACGGCACTGAAGCTTTCTCT. Amino acid sequence: CATSRDYGTEAFS.

This clonotype appeared many times. The gene calls are TRBV27 and TRBJ1-6, with a possible D match to TRBD1 (6 bases). Trimming removed 2 bases from V and 10 bases from J, with 15 bases in between. This CDR3 comprises 15 residues. Germline V gene lookup returns CDR1 MNHEY and CDR2 SMNVEV (reference sequence). The CDR3 sequence is CASSLINAGDSPLHF. DNA for the CDR3: TGTGCCAGCAGTTTAATCAATGCAGGGGACTCACCCCTCCACTTT.

This chain links TRBV3-1 with TRBJ1-5, with 10 nucleotides matching TRBD1. The CDR3 is made up of 16 amino acids. J lost 8 bases, V lost 4 bases, and 11 bases had no gene match. The V gene's germline CDR1 is LGHDT and CDR2 YNNKEL (reference sequence). The CDR3 loop is CASSRGTGVGEEPQHF. The CDR3 coding sequence is TGTGCCAGCAGCCGCGGGACAGGGGTTGGAGAAGAGCCCCAGCATTTT. The whole variable domain, remainder taken from reference TRBV3-1 and TRBJ1-5, is DTAVSQTPKYLVTQMGNDKSIKCEQNLGHDTMYWYKQDSKKFLKIMFSYNNKELIINETVPNRFSPKSPDKAHLNLHINSLELGDSAVYFCASSRGTGVGEEPQHFGDGTRLSIL.

This chain uses TRBV10-3 with TRBJ2-5, with 8 positions matching TRBD1. The J segment lost 6 bases and the V segment lost 3 bases, leaving 12 bases of the junction unmatched. The CDR3 runs to 16 residues. The germline gives CDR1 ENHRY, CDR2 SYGVKD. CDR3 bases: TGTGCCATCAGTGACCCGGACAGGGATCTCAGAAAGACCCAGTACTTC. Its translation is CAISDPDRDLRKTQYF.

This clonotype was seen at least ten times. The rearrangement links TRBV20-1 to TRBJ2-1; the D is unclear. This CDR3 spans 13 amino acids. V dropped 1 base and J dropped 4 bases, with 8 bases sitting between them. Looked up from germline, CDR1 is DFQATT and CDR2 is SNEGSKA (reference sequence). As DNA, the CDR3 is TGCAGTGCTAGAGTGCCTGATTACAATGAGCAGTTCTTC. Its translation is CSARVPDYNEQFF.

Of note for this clonotype: A much larger clone differs by one base, so this may be a read error. The chain combines TRBV4-2 with TRBJ2-7, with unresolved D. Trimming removed 4 bases at V and 3 bases at J, with 13 bases between. Looked up from germline, CDR1 is LGHNA and CDR2 is YNFKEQ. This CDR3 spans 14 amino acids. CDR3 DNA sequence: TGTGCCAGCAGCCCACCCGACTTAAACTACGAGCAGTACTTC. Protein: CASSPPDLNYEQYF.

The gene calls are TRBV5-1 and TRBJ1-4, with D unclear. V lost 2 bases to trimming and J lost 2 bases, with 10 bases between them. This CDR3 spans 15 amino acids. The germline V gene encodes CDR1 SGHRS and CDR2 YFSETQ. The CDR3 DNA reads as TGCGCCAGCAGCTTCACCCTGGGGACTAATGAAAAACTGTTTTTT. Translation gives CASSFTLGTNEKLFF.

This clonotype was seen repeatedly, ten times or more. This sequence joins TRBV20-1 and TRBJ2-7, with a possible D match to TRBD1 (6 bases). The CDR3 has 18 residues. Per germline, CDR1 DFQATT and CDR2 SNEGSKA (reference sequence). V was trimmed by 3 bases and J by 0 bases, leaving 24 bases between them. As DNA, the CDR3 is TGCAGTGCTAGGGGTCCCCCCCGACAGGCCAGAAACTCCTACGAGCAGTACTTC. It codes for CSARGPPRQARNSYEQYF.

This clonotype was counted many times. The CDR3 spells CASSLWDMPRMGYTF. The CDR3, as DNA: TGTGCCAGCAGTTTATGGGACATGCCCAGGATGGGCTACACCTTC. The chain uses TRBV28 and TRBJ1-2; maybe TRBD1 (5 bases). Germline lookup yields CDR1 MDHEN and CDR2 SYDVKM. Trimming pared 0 bases from V and 8 bases from J, leaving 16 bases between. The CDR3 is 15 residues long.